This TCR beta chain was sequenced for a study of cytomegalovirus exposure and HLA in healthy donors. V gave up 6 bases and J gave up 3 bases; unmatched junction bases: 5. The germline V gene has CDR1 MDHEN and CDR2 SYDVKM. The CDR3 totals 13 residues. Amplification used 60 Vbeta primers and 13 Jbeta primers. Clones were sequenced by immunoSEQ multiplex PCR, and TCRdb holds only the in-frame ones, with some missing. This table holds about 140,000 clones, less than 80% found once. The gene calls are TRBV28 and TRBJ2-7; the match to TRBD1 covers 7 bases. This TCR was sampled from a man aged 40-50 years in good health and CMV-seropositive. The sample consisted of PBMCs. This CDR3 reads CASRTGQDYEQYF. The CDR3 nucleotides read TGTGCCAGCAGAACTGGACAGGACTACGAGCAGTACTTC. Drawing the rest from reference TRBV28 and TRBJ2-7, the complete variable domain is DVKVTQSSRYLVKRTGEKVFLECVQDMDHENMFWYRQDPGLGLRLIYFSYDVKMKEKGDIPEGYSVSREKKERFSLILESASTNQTSMYLCASRTGQDYEQYFGPGTRLTVT.